The 25 T cell receptor beta chains presented below share a single source sample, sequenced in a study of T cells in localized non-small cell lung cancer. The table came from immunoSEQ multiplex PCR; TCRdb's copy has only in-frame clones and leaves some out. The sample has several thousand clones; under 35% are singletons. The sequenced sample was lung tumor tissue, obtained before any cancer treatment. Receptors originate from an older female donor with stage I lung adenocarcinoma.

The chain joins TRBV18 to TRBJ1-4, with D unclear. CDR3 length: 12 residues. Germline CDR1 and CDR2: KGHSH and LQKENI. V shed 3 bases and J shed 7 bases, with 6 bases lying between them. The CDR3 sequence: CASSPLGEKLFF. The CDR3, as DNA: TGTGCCAGCTCACCCCTGGGTGAAAAACTGTTTTTT.

This sequence joins TRBV9 and TRBJ2-1, with 8 positions matching TRBD1. CDR3 length: 15 amino acids. The junction had 8 bases not matched to a gene; V was cut back by 5 bases and J by 4 bases. Germline-derived CDR1 and CDR2 are SGDLS and YYNGEE. The CDR3 reads CASRPGQGGYNEQFF. Here the CDR3 DNA reads TGTGCCAGCAGACCCGGACAGGGAGGATACAATGAGCAGTTCTTC.

The V call is TRBV28, the J call TRBJ2-7, with D possibly TRBD2 on 5 matching bases. V was shortened by 4 bases and J by 3 bases, with 10 bases between the two germline ends. CDR1 MDHEN and CDR2 SYDVKM come from the germline V gene. The CDR3 is 13 residues long. As DNA, the CDR3 is TGTGCCAGCAGTTCCACTAGAGACTACGAGCAGTACTTC. This codes for CASSSTRDYEQYF.

This clone was counted between two and nine times. V gene TRBV15 combines with J gene TRBJ1-4; D is unresolved. This CDR3 has 17 residues. V lost 1 base to trimming and J lost 4 bases, with 16 bases between them. CDR1 is LNHNV, CDR2 YYDKDF, per germline (reference sequence). In DNA, the CDR3 is TGTGCCACCAGCAGAGTTAAAGGGCCATCTGGTAATGAAAAACTGTTTTTT. Its protein product is CATSRVKGPSGNEKLFF.

This clone has a handful of counts. The J gene is TRBJ1-6, the V gene TRBV6-8, with 7 bases aligning to TRBD1. This CDR3 is built from 18 residues. Germline V gene data show CDR1 as MNHGY and CDR2 as SAAAGT. J was trimmed by 2 bases and V by 4 bases; bases with no gene match: 11. In DNA form, the CDR3 reads TGTGCCAGCAGTTCGAGACAGGGAGGGACTACCTATAATTCACCCCTCCACTTT. Translation: CASSSRQGGTTYNSPLHF.

The chain couples TRBV28 to TRBJ2-7, with 10 bases lining up with TRBD1. CDR1 MDHEN and CDR2 SYDVKM come from the germline V gene. This CDR3 contains 14 residues. Trimming took 7 bases from V and 4 from J; bases not matched to a gene: 7. As DNA, the CDR3 is TGTGCCAGCATAGGGGGACAGGGGATATACGAGCAGTACTTC. Its translation: CASIGGQGIYEQYF.

This clone was seen only a few times. The rearrangement joins TRBV28 to TRBJ1-2; D might be TRBD1 (6 bases). Trimming took 6 bases from V and 3 from J, leaving 14 bases between them. Per germline, CDR1 MDHEN and CDR2 SYDVKM. The CDR3 runs to 14 residues. The CDR3 loop is CASRGAGGDYGYTF. The CDR3 DNA sequence: TGTGCCAGCAGGGGGGCAGGTGGAGACTATGGCTACACCTTC.

V usage is TRBV5-1 and J usage is TRBJ1-1; D is perhaps TRBD1 (6 bases). Deletions cut 0 bases from V and 0 bases from J, with 12 bases between. Germline CDR1 is SGHRS and CDR2 is YFSETQ. CDR3 size: 16 residues. CDR3 region: CASSLADRRLNTEAFF. The DNA for the CDR3 is TGCGCCAGCAGCTTGGCCGACAGGAGATTGAACACTGAAGCTTTCTTT. Combining the CDR3 with reference TRBV5-1 and TRBJ1-1 gives the whole variable domain KAGVTQTPRYLIKTRGQQVTLSCSPISGHRSVSWYQQTPGQGLQFLFEYFSETQRNKGNFPGRFSGRQFSNSRSEMNVSTLELGDSALYLCASSLADRRLNTEAFFGQGTRLTVV.

The chain uses TRBV25-1 and TRBJ2-2; 7 bases fit TRBD1. V shed 4 bases and J 3 bases; nucleotides not matched to a gene: 8. This CDR3 region has 16 residues. Germline CDR1 reads MGHDK; CDR2 reads SYGVNS. CDR3 bases: TGTGCCAGCAGTGTTATGAGGGGGCGAGACACCGGGGAGCTGTTTTTT. Translated: CASSVMRGRDTGELFF.

The chain uses TRBV10-2 and TRBJ2-2; D is uncertain. The germline gives CDR1 WSHSY, CDR2 SAAADI. Trimming shortened V by 7 bases and J by 5 bases, and 17 bases separated the two germline ends. The CDR3 sequence is 15 residues long. The CDR3 reads CASTPMDGATGELFF. In DNA, the CDR3 is TGCGCCAGCACCCCCATGGACGGTGCAACCGGGGAGCTGTTTTTT.

The gene calls are TRBV28 and TRBJ2-7; 8 bases fit TRBD2. V shed 5 bases and J 6 bases; nucleotides not matched to a gene: 15. This CDR3 contains 16 residues. Germline V gives CDR1 MDHEN, CDR2 SYDVKM. This chain's CDR3 is CASSPTGGGGHSEQYF. CDR3 nucleotide sequence: TGTGCCAGCAGTCCCACCGGGGGGGGAGGGCATAGCGAGCAGTACTTC.

The rearrangement joins TRBV6-8 to TRBJ1-4; possibly TRBD1 for D (6 bases). CDR3 size: 14 residues. V was shortened by 5 bases and J by 2 bases, with 9 bases between the two germline ends. CDR1 and CDR2 from the germline V gene are MNHGY and SAAAGT. CDR3 in DNA: TGTGCCAGCAGTGGCAGGGGCACTAATGAAAAACTGTTTTTT. Its protein is CASSGRGTNEKLFF.

The chain links TRBV6-8 to TRBJ2-7; D uncertain. CDR1 MNHGY and CDR2 SAAAGT come from the germline V gene. V lost 0 bases and J lost 5, with 8 bases in between. CDR3 size: 13 residues. CDR3 nucleotide sequence: TGTGCCAGCAGTTACTCGTCCCATGACGAGCAGTACTTC. Its translation: CASSYSSHDEQYF.

The chain recombines TRBV6-8 with TRBJ2-2; D is tentatively TRBD1 or TRBD2 (7 bases each). The CDR3 covers 15 residues. Trimming left V 5 bases short and J 0 bases short, with 10 bases between. CDR1 and CDR2 from the germline V gene are MNHGY and SAAAGT. The chain's CDR3 is CASSSGTANTGELFF. In DNA form, the CDR3 reads TGTGCCAGCAGTAGCGGGACAGCGAACACCGGGGAGCTGTTTTTT.

The genes are TRBV23-1 and TRBJ1-1, with D possibly matching TRBD1 (6 bases). TRBV23-1 is an ORF; its function is uncertain. V was trimmed by 7 bases and J by 4 bases, leaving 13 bases between them. The CDR3 runs 13 residues. This chain's CDR3 is CASIPEGGTEAFF. In DNA, the CDR3 is TGCGCCAGCATCCCTGAGGGGGGCACTGAAGCTTTCTTT.

Only a few counts were recorded for this clone. The rearrangement links TRBV9 to TRBJ1-6; 8 bases fit TRBD1. The ends lost 3 bases at V and 7 bases at J; junction bases unmatched: 6. This CDR3 has 15 amino acids. Germline V gene sequence: CDR1 SGDLS, CDR2 YYNGEE. DNA of the CDR3: TGTGCCAGCAGCGGACAGGGGAAAATGAATTCACCCCTCCACTTT. Amino acid sequence: CASSGQGKMNSPLHF. Together with reference TRBV9 and TRBJ1-6, the CDR3 gives the full variable domain: DSGVTQTPKHLITATGQRVTLRCSPRSGDLSVYWYQQSLDQGLQFLIQYYNGEERAKGNILERFSAQQFPDLHSELNLSSLELGDSALYFCASSGQGKMNSPLHFGNGTRLTVT.

The V call is TRBV18, the J call TRBJ1-2, with TRBD1 identical over 8 bases. Germline CDR1 and CDR2: KGHSH and LQKENI. Trimming took 0 bases from V and 7 from J; bases not matched to a gene: 10. The CDR3 spans 16 residues. This chain's CDR3 is CASSPPAFQGASGYTF. The DNA for the CDR3 is TGTGCCAGCTCACCACCGGCTTTTCAGGGGGCGAGTGGCTACACCTTC. Together with reference TRBV18 and TRBJ1-2, the CDR3 gives the full variable domain: NAGVMQNPRHLVRRRGQEARLRCSPMKGHSHVYWYRQLPEEGLKFMVYLQKENIIDESGMPKERFSAEFPKEGPSILRIQQVVRGDSAAYFCASSPPAFQGASGYTFGSGTRLTVV.

The rearrangement uses TRBV28 and TRBJ1-2; 7 bases map to TRBD1. Per the germline V gene, CDR1 is MDHEN and CDR2 is SYDVKM. This CDR3 region has 14 residues. V was clipped by 7 bases and J by 2 bases; unmatched bases: 7. CDR3 residues: CASTPPDRNYGYTF. The CDR3 DNA is TGTGCCAGCACACCCCCGGACAGGAACTATGGCTACACCTTC.

This chain connects TRBV11-3 to TRBJ2-3; D might be TRBD1 (6 bases). V lost 2 bases and J lost 3, with 18 bases in between. This CDR3 region has 17 residues. CDR1 is SGHNT, CDR2 YENEEA, per germline. DNA for the CDR3: TGTGCCAGCAGCTTAAACGGCAGGGGCAGAGGGACAGATACGCAGTATTTT. Translating gives CASSLNGRGRGTDTQYF.

The chain carries TRBV6-7 and TRBJ2-5; D not resolved. TRBV6-7 is filed as an ORF, its function uncertain. V was shortened by 4 bases and J by 5 bases, with 5 bases between the two germline ends. This CDR3 region has 11 residues. The DNA of the CDR3 is TGTGCCAGCAGTTCTCGGGAGACCCAGTACTTC. It encodes CASSSRETQYF.

This clone was counted a single time. The chain links TRBV19 to TRBJ1-2; 8 positions agree with TRBD1. The V gene end was trimmed by 3 bases and the J gene end by 3 bases; junction bases not matched to a gene: 6. The CDR3 runs to 15 residues. Germline CDR1 reads LNHDA; CDR2 reads SQIVND (reference sequence). The CDR3 coding sequence is TGTGCCAGTAGTATTCAGGGGGCGTTTTACTATGGCTACACCTTC. Translated, it gives CASSIQGAFYYGYTF.

The rearrangement uses TRBV28 and TRBJ2-2; maybe TRBD1 (5 bases). V lost 6 bases, J lost 4 bases, and 15 bases lay in between. The CDR3 loop spans 15 amino acids. Germline V gene lookup returns CDR1 MDHEN and CDR2 SYDVKM. In DNA form, the CDR3 reads TGTGCCAGCAGCCGCCAGGGTGTAGGCACCGGGGAGCTGTTTTTT. The encoded protein is CASSRQGVGTGELFF.

V and J are TRBV25-1 and TRBJ2-7; a weak D match, TRBD2 (6 bases). V was clipped by 8 bases and J by 0 bases, with 14 bases between them. There are 14 residues in the CDR3. From germline, CDR1 is MGHDK and CDR2 SYGVNS. The CDR3 sequence: CASGGRGGSYEQYF. The CDR3 DNA reads TGTGCCAGCGGGGGAAGGGGAGGCTCCTACGAGCAGTACTTC.

The chain links TRBV14 to TRBJ1-6, with D unresolved. This CDR3 is 14 amino acids long. Trimming removed 4 bases at V and 7 bases at J, with 11 bases between. The germline gives CDR1 SGHDN, CDR2 FVKESK. The CDR3 loop reads CASSLDRGNSPLHF. The CDR3 region has the DNA TGTGCCAGCAGCCTAGACCGAGGAAATTCACCCCTCCACTTT.

In this sample, this clone turned up a few times. V usage is TRBV27 and J usage is TRBJ2-5; possible D gene TRBD1, 5 bases. This CDR3 region has 12 residues. The germline V and J ends were trimmed by 6 bases and 5 bases, with 10 bases remaining between them. The germline gives CDR1 MNHEY, CDR2 SMNVEV (reference sequence). CDR3 protein: CASRGPKETQYF. The CDR3 DNA is TGTGCCAGCAGGGGGCCAAAGGAGACCCAGTACTTC.